This T cell receptor beta chain derives from a study of control samples from healthy donors and cancer patients. CDR3 length equals 18 residues. CDR1 and CDR2 from the germline V gene are MDHEN and SYDVKM. The junction had 16 bases not matched to a gene; V was cut back by 3 bases and J by 3 bases. Clones were sequenced by immunoSEQ multiplex PCR, and TCRdb holds only the in-frame ones, with some missing. The sample has roughly 120,000 clones; over 90% are singletons. The chain is built from TRBV28 and TRBJ2-7; 8 bases line up with TRBD2. Material: blood. This receptor was taken from a man aged 30 to 39 in good health. CDR3 in amino acids: CASSLRWFAGGLLYEQYF. DNA of the CDR3: TGTGCCAGCAGTTTGAGGTGGTTCGCGGGGGGACTACTCTACGAGCAGTACTTC.